These T cell receptor beta chains were read from a single sample in a study of blood T cell repertoires in COVID-19. The data were produced by immunoSEQ multiplex PCR, yet TCRdb's version contains in-frame clones alone and is incomplete. The profile shows some 95,000 clones, around three quarters of them singletons. The sample taken for sequencing was peripheral blood. The receptor source for this set is a man in his 70s with acute or convalescent COVID-19. CDR3s include the opening cysteine and the closing phenylalanine or tryptophan. A D gene is named only where the DNA matches it firmly. Clone size is stated in some rows and not others, as once, few, many or a class when expanded.

v_gene	abundance	d_gene	j_gene	CDR3nt	CDR3aa
TRBV24-1	once	TRBD2	TRBJ2-5	TGTGCCACCAGTGATTTCGGGAGCGGGATTGAGACCCAGTACTTC	CATSDFGSGIETQYF
TRBV18	-	TRBD2	TRBJ2-7	TGTGCCAGCTCCCCTCTAGCGGACTCCTACGAGCAGTACTTC	CASSPLADSYEQYF
TRBV28	-	-	TRBJ1-3	TGTGCCAGCAGTTTTTGGGAGGGGGGCGCGCCTGGAAACACCATATATTTT	CASSFWEGGAPGNTIYF
TRBV29-1	-	TRBD1	TRBJ2-3	TGCAGCGTTAGCAGTCGGACAGGCGGCACAGATACGCAGTATTTT	CSVSSRTGGTDTQYF
TRBV5-1	-	TRBD2	TRBJ2-1	TGCGCCAGCGGTGAGGGGGCTAGCGGGATGATGGGGAATGAGCAGTTCTTC	CASGEGASGMMGNEQFF
TRBV5-1	-	TRBD1	TRBJ2-1	TGCGCCAGCAGCTTGGTTTTTTGGGGACAGGGGTACAATGAGCAGTTCTTC	CASSLVFWGQGYNEQFF
TRBV7-9	-	TRBD1	TRBJ2-6	TGTGCCAGCAGCACAGACAGGGTTGGTGGGGCCAACGTCCTGACTTTC	CASSTDRVGGANVLTF
TRBV30	-	-	TRBJ1-1	TGTGCCTGGAGGACTGCGTCCCTGGCTTTGAACACTGAAGCTTTCTTT	CAWRTASLALNTEAFF
TRBV18	-	TRBD1	TRBJ2-3	TGTGCCAGCTCACTAACCGGGACAGTAGCTTCAGATACGCAGTATTTT	CASSLTGTVASDTQYF
TRBV6-2/TRBV6-3	-	-	TRBJ2-2	TGTGCCAGCAGTTACTCGAACAGGGCCCCCCCCGGGGAGCTGTTTTTT	CASSYSNRAPPGELFF
TRBV18	-	-	TRBJ2-3	TGTGCCAGCTCACCACCAGGACTCACAGATACGCAGTATTTT	CASSPPGLTDTQYF
TRBV10-2	-	TRBD1	TRBJ1-1	TGCGCCAGCAGTGATTTGACAGGGGGTGGCACTGAAGCTTTCTTT	CASSDLTGGGTEAFF
TRBV5-1	-	-	TRBJ2-1	TGCGCCAGCAGCCCCGGGTCCGATGAGCAGTTCTTC	CASSPGSDEQFF
TRBV5-1	-	TRBD2	TRBJ2-3	TGCGCCAGCAGCGTCGGACGGGAGGGAAATACGCAGTATTTT	CASSVGREGNTQYF
TRBV28	-	-	TRBJ1-1	TGTGCCAGCAGTTTAAACCAGGCGAACACTGAAGCTTTCTTT	CASSLNQANTEAFF
TRBV5-6	-	TRBD2	TRBJ2-5	TGTGCCAGCAGCATTCTAGCGGGGGGTGAGACCCAGTACTTC	CASSILAGGETQYF
TRBV28	once	-	TRBJ2-1	TGTGCCAGCAGTTTATCTGCCAGGGGGAGGAATGAGCAGTTCTTC	CASSLSARGRNEQFF
TRBV24-1	-	-	TRBJ2-3	TGTGCCACCTCGGGGGACTCAGCAGATACGCAGTATTTT	CATSGDSADTQYF
TRBV11-1	-	TRBD1	TRBJ2-4	TGTGCCAGCAGCTCAGGGGGAGCCAAAAACATTCAGTACTTC	CASSSGGAKNIQYF
TRBV30	-	TRBD1	TRBJ1-1	TGTGCCTGGAGTCGGGGACAGGGCGGGACTGAAGCTTTCTTT	CAWSRGQGGTEAFF
TRBV27	-	-	TRBJ1-1	TGTGCCAGCAGTTTATCACGGGGACTATCTGAAGCTTTCTTT	CASSLSRGLSEAFF
TRBV7-9	-	TRBD1	TRBJ2-5	TGTGCCAGCAGCTTACCCCGACAGGGGGTGAAAGAGACCCAGTACTTC	CASSLPRQGVKETQYF
TRBV6-5	-	TRBD2	TRBJ2-1	TGTGCCAGCACCAGGAGCGGGAGCTCCTACAATGAGCAGTTCTTC	CASTRSGSSYNEQFF
TRBV5-1	few	-	TRBJ2-5	TGCGCCAGCAGCTTTGCAGGGATGGGAGAGACCCAGTACTTC	CASSFAGMGETQYF
TRBV7-8	once	TRBD2	TRBJ2-7	TGTGCCAGCAGAGCTCACAGCGGGGTGTCCTACGAGCAGTACTTC	CASRAHSGVSYEQYF
TRBV5-1	-	TRBD1	TRBJ1-6	TGCGCCAGCAGCTTGGAGGGACAGGGCTATTCACCCCTCCACTTT	CASSLEGQGYSPLHF
TRBV28	-	-	TRBJ1-2	TGTGCCAGCAGTGTTTCCTCTAACTATGGCTACACCTTC	CASSVSSNYGYTF
TRBV7-9	-	TRBD1	TRBJ2-2	TGTGCCAGCAATCCTCTCGGACAGGCAAACACCGGGGAGCTGTTTTTT	CASNPLGQANTGELFF
TRBV27	-	-	TRBJ1-1	TGTGCCAGCAGCCTAGTCGCTGAAGCTTTCTTT	CASSLVAEAFF
TRBV14	-	-	TRBJ1-1	TGTGCCAGCAGCCAAGAGTGGGGAGAGATGAACACTGAAGCTTTCTTT	CASSQEWGEMNTEAFF
TRBV5-8	-	TRBD2	TRBJ2-1	TGTGCCAGCAGCCCCGGGACTAGCGGGGGAAATGAGCAGTTCTTC	CASSPGTSGGNEQFF
TRBV19	-	TRBD1	TRBJ2-3	TGTGCCAGTAGGGGCCGGGACAGGGCAGATACGCAGTATTTT	CASRGRDRADTQYF
TRBV9	once	-	TRBJ2-2	TGTGCCAGCAGCGTAGGTGCGATGAACACCGGGGAGCTGTTTTTT	CASSVGAMNTGELFF
TRBV6-6	few	TRBD1	TRBJ2-5	TGTGCCAGCAGTTTCGGACAGGGTTCGGAGACCCAGTACTTC	CASSFGQGSETQYF
TRBV2	-	-	TRBJ2-5	TGTGCCAGCAGTGATGGCAGGGGAGAGACCCAGTACTTC	CASSDGRGETQYF
TRBV5-1	-	-	TRBJ2-2	TGCGCCAGCAGCTTTATCTCCACCGGGGAGCTGTTTTTT	CASSFISTGELFF
TRBV29-1	once	TRBD1	TRBJ1-3	TGCAGCGTTGGGGAAGGGGGCGCGACGGGAAACACCATATATTTT	CSVGEGGATGNTIYF